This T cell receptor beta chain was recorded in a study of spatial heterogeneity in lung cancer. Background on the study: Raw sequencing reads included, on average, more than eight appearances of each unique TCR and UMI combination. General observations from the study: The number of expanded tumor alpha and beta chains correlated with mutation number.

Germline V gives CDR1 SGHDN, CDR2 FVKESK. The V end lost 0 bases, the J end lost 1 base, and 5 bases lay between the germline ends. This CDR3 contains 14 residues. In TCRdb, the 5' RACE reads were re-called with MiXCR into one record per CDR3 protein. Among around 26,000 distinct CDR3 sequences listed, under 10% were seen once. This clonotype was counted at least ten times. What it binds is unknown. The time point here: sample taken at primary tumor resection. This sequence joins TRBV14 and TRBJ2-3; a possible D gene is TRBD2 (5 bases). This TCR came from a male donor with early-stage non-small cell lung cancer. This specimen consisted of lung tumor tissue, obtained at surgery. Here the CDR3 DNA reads TGTGCCAGCAGCCAAGAGGGAGGCACAGATACGCAGTATTTT. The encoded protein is CASSQEGGTDTQYF.